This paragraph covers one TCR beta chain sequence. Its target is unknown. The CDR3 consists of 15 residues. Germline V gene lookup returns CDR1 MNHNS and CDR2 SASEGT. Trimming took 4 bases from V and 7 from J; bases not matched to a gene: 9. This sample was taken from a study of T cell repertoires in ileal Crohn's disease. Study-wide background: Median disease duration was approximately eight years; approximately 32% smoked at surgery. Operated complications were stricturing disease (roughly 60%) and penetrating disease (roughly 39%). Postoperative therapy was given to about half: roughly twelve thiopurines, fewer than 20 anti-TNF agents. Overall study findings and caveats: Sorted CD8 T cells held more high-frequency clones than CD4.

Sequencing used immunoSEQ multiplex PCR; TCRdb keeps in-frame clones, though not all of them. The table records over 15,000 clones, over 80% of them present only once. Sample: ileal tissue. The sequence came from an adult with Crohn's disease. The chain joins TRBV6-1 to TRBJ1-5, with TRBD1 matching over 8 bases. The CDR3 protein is CASSAGQGERQPQHF. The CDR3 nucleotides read TGTGCCAGCAGTGCCGGACAGGGTGAAAGGCAGCCCCAGCATTTT.